This TCR beta chain was sequenced during a study of cytomegalovirus exposure and HLA in healthy donors. Study-wide results and caveats: Published work reported that the classifier diagnosed cytomegalovirus status with high specificity and sensitivity. CMV serostatus alone was available as immune exposure information. Reportedly, fewer N-insertions than the roughly 700-donor mean appeared in an Asian-associated ancestry cluster in a later analysis.

PCR was performed using 60 Vbeta and 13 Jbeta primers. Repertoires were generated with immunoSEQ multiplex PCR, while TCRdb's copy carries only in-frame clones and drops some. The sample has 110,000 to 150,000 clones; roughly 80% are singletons. To note about this clone: Antigen unknown.

This CDR3 spans 17 amino acids. Per the germline V gene, CDR1 is MNHEY and CDR2 is SMNVEV (reference sequence). Sequenced: PBMCs. This TCR came from a man younger than 35 in good health and CMV-seronegative. The genes are TRBV27 and TRBJ2-5, with 10 nucleotides matching TRBD2. The end of the DNA aligns better with TRBJ2-7, so the J call may be wrong. In DNA, the CDR3 is TGTGCCAGCAGTTCCCTTAAACTAGCGGGGAGCTCCTACGAGCAGTACTTC. Protein product: CASSSLKLAGSSYEQYF.